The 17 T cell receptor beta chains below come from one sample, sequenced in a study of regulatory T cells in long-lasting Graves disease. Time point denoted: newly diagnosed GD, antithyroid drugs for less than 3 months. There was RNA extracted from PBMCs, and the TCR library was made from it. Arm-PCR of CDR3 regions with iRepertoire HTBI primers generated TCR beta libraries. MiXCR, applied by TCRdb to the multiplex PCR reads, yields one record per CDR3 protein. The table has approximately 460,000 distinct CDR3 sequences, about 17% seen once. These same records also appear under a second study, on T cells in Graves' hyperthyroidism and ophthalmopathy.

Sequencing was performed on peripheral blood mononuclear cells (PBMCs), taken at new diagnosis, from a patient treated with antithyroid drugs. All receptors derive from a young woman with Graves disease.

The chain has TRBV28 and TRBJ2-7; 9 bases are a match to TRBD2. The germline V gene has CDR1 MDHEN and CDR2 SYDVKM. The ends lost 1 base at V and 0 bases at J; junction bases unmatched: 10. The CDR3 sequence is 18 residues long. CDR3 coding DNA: TGTGCCAGCAGTTTATTTGTGACTAGCGGAGAAAGCTCCTACGAGCAGTACTTC. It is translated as CASSLFVTSGESSYEQYF.

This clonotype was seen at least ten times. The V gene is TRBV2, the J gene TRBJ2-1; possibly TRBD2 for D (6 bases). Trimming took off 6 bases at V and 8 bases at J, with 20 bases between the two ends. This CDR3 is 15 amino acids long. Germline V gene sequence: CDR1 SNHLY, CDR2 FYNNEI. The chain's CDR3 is CASRVTGTGVDEQFF. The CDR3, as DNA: TGTGCCAGCAGAGTAACCGGGACTGGGGTTGATGAGCAGTTCTTC.

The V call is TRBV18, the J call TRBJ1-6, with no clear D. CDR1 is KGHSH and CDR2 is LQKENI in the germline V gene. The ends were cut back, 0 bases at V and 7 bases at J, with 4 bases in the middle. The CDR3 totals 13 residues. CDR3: CASSPPFNSPLHF. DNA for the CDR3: TGTGCCAGCTCACCACCTTTCAATTCACCCCTCCACTTT. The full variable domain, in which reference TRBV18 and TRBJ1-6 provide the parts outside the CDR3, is NAGVMQNPRHLVRRRGQEARLRCSPMKGHSHVYWYRQLPEEGLKFMVYLQKENIIDESGMPKERFSAEFPKEGPSILRIQQVVRGDSAAYFCASSPPFNSPLHFGNGTRLTVT.

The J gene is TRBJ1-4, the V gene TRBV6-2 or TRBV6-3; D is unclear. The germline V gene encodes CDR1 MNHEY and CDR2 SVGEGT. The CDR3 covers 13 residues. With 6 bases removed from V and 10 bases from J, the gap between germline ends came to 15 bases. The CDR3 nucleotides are TGTGCCAGCAGCCTGGACTCTGGAGGAAAACTGTTTTTT. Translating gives CASSLDSGGKLFF.

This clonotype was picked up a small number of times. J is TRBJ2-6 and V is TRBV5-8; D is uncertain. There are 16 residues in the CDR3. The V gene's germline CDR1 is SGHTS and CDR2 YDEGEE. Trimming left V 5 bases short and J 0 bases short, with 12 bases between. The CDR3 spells CASRQAPLSGANVLTF. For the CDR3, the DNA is TGTGCCAGCAGACAAGCTCCGCTCTCTGGGGCCAACGTCCTGACTTTC.

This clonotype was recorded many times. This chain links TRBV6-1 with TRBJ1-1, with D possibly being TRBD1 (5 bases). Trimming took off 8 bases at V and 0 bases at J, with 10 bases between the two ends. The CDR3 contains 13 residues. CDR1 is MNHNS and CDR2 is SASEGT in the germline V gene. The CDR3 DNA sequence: TGTGCCAGCGGTAGACAGCTGAACACTGAAGCTTTCTTT. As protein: CASGRQLNTEAFF.

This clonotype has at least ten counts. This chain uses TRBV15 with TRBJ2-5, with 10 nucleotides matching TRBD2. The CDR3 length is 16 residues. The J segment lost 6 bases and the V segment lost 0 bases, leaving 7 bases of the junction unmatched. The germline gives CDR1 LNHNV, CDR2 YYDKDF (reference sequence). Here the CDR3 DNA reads TGTGCCACCAGCAGAGATTTAGCGGGAGGTGAGAAGACCCAGTACTTC. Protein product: CATSRDLAGGEKTQYF.

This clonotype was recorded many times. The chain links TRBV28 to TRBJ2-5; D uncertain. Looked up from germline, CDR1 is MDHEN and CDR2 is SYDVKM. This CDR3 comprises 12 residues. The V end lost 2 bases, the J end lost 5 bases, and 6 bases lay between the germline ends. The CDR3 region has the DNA TGTGCCAGCAGTTTAAGCGCGGAGACCCAGTACTTC. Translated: CASSLSAETQYF.

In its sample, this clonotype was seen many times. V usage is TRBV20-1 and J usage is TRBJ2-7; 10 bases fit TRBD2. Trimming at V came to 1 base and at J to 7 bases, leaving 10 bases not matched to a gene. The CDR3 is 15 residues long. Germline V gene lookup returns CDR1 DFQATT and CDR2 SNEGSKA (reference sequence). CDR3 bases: TGCAGTGCTAGAGTTGTGGCTAGCGGGAGTTTTGAGCAGTACTTC. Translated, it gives CSARVVASGSFEQYF.

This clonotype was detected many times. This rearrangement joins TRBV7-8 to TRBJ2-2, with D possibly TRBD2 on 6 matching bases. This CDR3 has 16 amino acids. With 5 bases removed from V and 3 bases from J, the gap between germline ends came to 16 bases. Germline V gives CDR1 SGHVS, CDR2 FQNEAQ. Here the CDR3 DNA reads TGTGCCAGCAGCATTTGGGCTAGCGAGGACACCGGGGAGCTGTTTTTT. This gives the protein CASSIWASEDTGELFF.

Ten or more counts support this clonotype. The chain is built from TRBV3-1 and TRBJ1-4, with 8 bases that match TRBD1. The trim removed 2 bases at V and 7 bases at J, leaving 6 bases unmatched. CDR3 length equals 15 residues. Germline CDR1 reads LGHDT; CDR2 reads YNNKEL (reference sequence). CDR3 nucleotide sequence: TGTGCCAGCAGCCAAAGTGCAGGGGGCAGTGAAAAACTGTTTTTT. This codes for CASSQSAGGSEKLFF.

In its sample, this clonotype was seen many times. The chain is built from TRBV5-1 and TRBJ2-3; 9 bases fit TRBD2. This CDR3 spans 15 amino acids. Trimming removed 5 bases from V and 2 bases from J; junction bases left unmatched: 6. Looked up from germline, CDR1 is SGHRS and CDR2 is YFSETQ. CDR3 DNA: TGCGCCAGCAGACAGACTAGCGGAAACACAGATACGCAGTATTTT. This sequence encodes CASRQTSGNTDTQYF.

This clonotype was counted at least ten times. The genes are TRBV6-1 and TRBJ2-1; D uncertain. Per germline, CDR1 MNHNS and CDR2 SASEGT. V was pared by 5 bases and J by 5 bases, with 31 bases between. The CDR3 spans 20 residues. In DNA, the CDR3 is TGTGCCAGCAGTCCTCGTGGGAAACCAGCCGAAACCATTTTTAACAATGAGCAGTTCTTC. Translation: CASSPRGKPAETIFNNEQFF.

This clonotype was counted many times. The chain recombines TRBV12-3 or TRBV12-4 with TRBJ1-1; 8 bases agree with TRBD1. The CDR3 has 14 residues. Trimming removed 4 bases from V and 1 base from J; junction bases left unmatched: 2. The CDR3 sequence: CASSWGTGNTEAFF. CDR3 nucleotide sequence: TGTGCCAGCAGTTGGGGGACAGGGAACACTGAAGCTTTCTTT.

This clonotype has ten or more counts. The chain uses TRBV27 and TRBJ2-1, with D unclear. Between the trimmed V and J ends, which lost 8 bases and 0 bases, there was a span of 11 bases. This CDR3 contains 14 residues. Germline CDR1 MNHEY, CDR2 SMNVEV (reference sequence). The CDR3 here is CASALLSSYNEQFF. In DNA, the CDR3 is TGTGCCAGCGCCCTACTGAGCTCCTACAATGAGCAGTTCTTC.

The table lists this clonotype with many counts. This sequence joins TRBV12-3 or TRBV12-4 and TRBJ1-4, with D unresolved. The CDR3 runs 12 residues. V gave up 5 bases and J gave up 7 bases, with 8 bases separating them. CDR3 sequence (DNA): TGTGCCAGCAGTCCCCTCCTTGAAAAACTGTTTTTT. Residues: CASSPLLEKLFF.

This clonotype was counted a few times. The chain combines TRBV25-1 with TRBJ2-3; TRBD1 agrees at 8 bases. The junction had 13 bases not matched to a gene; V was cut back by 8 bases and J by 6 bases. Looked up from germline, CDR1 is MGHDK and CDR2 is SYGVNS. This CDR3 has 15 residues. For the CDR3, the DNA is TGTGCCAGCTCCACAACAGGGGGAGATCGGGATACGCAGTATTTT. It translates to CASSTTGGDRDTQYF.